These T cell receptor beta chains were read from a single sample in a study of identical twins. Using its own MiXCR run on the 5' RACE reads, TCRdb lists one record per CDR3 protein. The data contain fewer than 650,000 distinct CDR3 sequences, 7.1% of them singletons. These same data were also listed under a study on yellow fever vaccine responses in identical twins.

What was sequenced was PBMCs. These receptors were collected from a woman aged 18-29 years in good health. Each CDR3 is given with its conserved first and last residue. A D gene is named only where the DNA matches it firmly. Clone sizes are given selectively: once, few, many, or a class where the clone is expanded.

>TRBV5-1|-|TRBJ2-2|few
CASSLTGSAGELFF
TGCGCCAGCAGCTTGACAGGGAGCGCCGGGGAGCTGTTTTTT
>TRBV9|-|TRBJ1-6|few
CASSERGPTYNSPLHF
TGTGCCAGCAGCGAGAGGGGACCTACCTATAATTCACCCCTCCACTTT
>TRBV7-9|-|TRBJ1-2|few
CASSLTGNHGYTF
TGTGCCAGCAGCTTAACAGGAAATCATGGCTACACCTTC
>TRBV12-3/TRBV12-4|TRBD1|TRBJ2-1|many
CASTGTGVDEQFF
TGTGCCAGTACCGGGACAGGGGTGGATGAGCAGTTCTTC
>TRBV5-6|-|TRBJ1-1|few
CASSDGPENTEAFF
TGTGCCAGCAGCGACGGGCCCGAGAACACTGAAGCTTTCTTT
>TRBV20-1|-|TRBJ2-5|-
CSARDLDGQETQYF
TGCAGTGCTAGAGATTTGGACGGACAAGAGACCCAGTACTTC
>TRBV29-1|-|TRBJ2-1|few
CSVVGGTASYNEQFF
TGCAGCGTTGTTGGGGGGACCGCATCCTACAATGAGCAGTTCTTC
>TRBV19|TRBD2|TRBJ2-3|-
CASSSRLAGSTDTQYF
TGTGCCAGTAGTTCAAGACTAGCGGGTAGCACAGATACGCAGTATTTT
>TRBV15|TRBD2|TRBJ2-5|few
CATSRGGGMETQYF
TGTGCCACCAGCAGAGGGGGGGGGATGGAGACCCAGTACTTC
>TRBV29-1|-|TRBJ2-7|-
CSVERNYEQYF
TGCAGCGTTGAGAGGAACTACGAGCAGTACTTC
>TRBV5-1|TRBD1|TRBJ2-5|-
CASSFQGQGNYQETQYF
TGCGCCAGCAGCTTTCAGGGACAGGGGAACTACCAAGAGACCCAGTACTTC
>TRBV28|-|TRBJ1-2|many
CASSHNTGPYGYTF
TGTGCCAGCAGCCACAATACAGGCCCCTATGGCTACACCTTC
>TRBV19|-|TRBJ2-1|few
CASSIKMSANNEQFF
TGTGCCAGTAGTATAAAAATGTCCGCTAACAATGAGCAGTTCTTC
>TRBV29-1|-|TRBJ2-5|few
CSVDGQNQETQYF
TGCAGCGTTGATGGACAGAACCAAGAGACCCAGTACTTC
>TRBV19|-|TRBJ2-2|-
CASSTLDTGRGELFF
TGTGCCAGTAGTACACTCGATACTGGGCGTGGGGAGCTGTTTTTT
>TRBV10-3|-|TRBJ2-1|few
CAISAGKWNEQFF
TGTGCCATCAGTGCCGGGAAATGGAATGAGCAGTTCTTC
>TRBV19|TRBD2|TRBJ2-7|-
CASSPTSGSGGEQYF
TGTGCCAGTAGTCCGACTAGCGGGAGTGGTGGCGAGCAGTACTTC
>TRBV7-8|-|TRBJ2-1|-
CASSLARGREVPYNEQFF
TGTGCCAGCAGCTTAGCAAGGGGGCGGGAGGTCCCCTACAATGAGCAGTTCTTC
>TRBV5-1|-|TRBJ2-1|-
CASSLEFGAQPLNEQFF
TGCGCCAGCAGCTTGGAGTTCGGGGCCCAACCACTTAATGAGCAGTTCTTC
>TRBV29-1|TRBD2|TRBJ2-1|many
CSVVGGGAYNEQFF
TGCAGCGTTGTAGGTGGGGGGGCCTACAATGAGCAGTTCTTC
>TRBV5-5|TRBD2|TRBJ2-3|few
CASSLADRGGVDTQYF
TGTGCCAGCAGCTTGGCGGATCGGGGGGGCGTAGATACGCAGTATTTT
>TRBV7-9|TRBD1|TRBJ2-5|many
CASSTPGQEQETQYF
TGTGCCAGCAGCACCCCGGGACAGGAGCAAGAGACCCAGTACTTC
>TRBV29-1|TRBD2|TRBJ2-5|-
CSVDASGSGETQYF
TGCAGCGTTGATGCTAGCGGGAGTGGTGAGACCCAGTACTTC
>TRBV7-9|-|TRBJ2-5|-
CASSPLGEETQYF
TGTGCCAGCAGCCCCTTGGGGGAAGAGACCCAGTACTTC
>TRBV10-3|TRBD2|TRBJ2-3|-
CAISVGTSGRADTQYF
TGTGCCATCAGTGTGGGGACTAGCGGGAGGGCAGATACGCAGTATTTT
>TRBV20-1|-|TRBJ2-3|few
CSARDPRGVFFTDTQYF
TGCAGTGCTAGAGATCCCAGGGGCGTTTTCTTTACAGATACGCAGTATTTT
>TRBV18|TRBD2|TRBJ2-7|many
CASSPGSLAGLYEQYF
TGTGCCAGCTCACCAGGTTCGCTAGCGGGACTTTACGAGCAGTACTTC
>TRBV27|-|TRBJ1-4|few
CASSPEQGPNEKLFF
TGTGCCAGCAGTCCAGAACAGGGACCTAATGAAAAACTGTTTTTT
>TRBV4-1|-|TRBJ1-1|few
CASSQGSGTEAFF
TGCGCCAGCAGCCAAGGTTCTGGCACTGAAGCTTTCTTT
>TRBV5-1|-|TRBJ2-7|-
CASSKGPSWDYEQYF
TGCGCCAGCAGCAAAGGGCCAAGCTGGGACTACGAGCAGTACTTC
>TRBV20-1|-|TRBJ2-7|-
CSARTAGTYEQYF
TGCAGTGCTAGAACCGCGGGGACCTACGAGCAGTACTTC
>TRBV5-1|TRBD2|TRBJ2-1|many
CASSLREGSMLGYNEQFF
TGCGCCAGCAGCTTGCGGGAGGGATCGATGCTTGGGTACAATGAGCAGTTCTTC
>TRBV29-1|TRBD1|TRBJ1-2|few
CSVDKGATGGYTF
TGCAGCGTTGACAAGGGGGCGACAGGCGGCTACACCTTC
>TRBV12-3/TRBV12-4|TRBD2|TRBJ2-5|few
CASSFERGGGETQYF
TGTGCCAGCAGTTTTGAGCGGGGCGGCGGAGAGACCCAGTACTTC
>TRBV18|-|TRBJ2-7|-
CASSPDGGGEQYF
TGTGCCAGCTCACCGGACGGGGGTGGGGAGCAGTACTTC
>TRBV3-1|-|TRBJ2-7|-
CASSRGRVYYEQYF
TGTGCCAGCAGCCGAGGCAGGGTGTACTACGAGCAGTACTTC